The following is a T cell receptor beta chain sequence with its context. Its specificity is unknown. This sample is drawn from a study of beta chain features in type 1 diabetes. Overall study findings and caveats: TCRB CDR3s from Type 1 diabetes patients were moderately but significantly shorter in all four CD4+ subsets. Naive, central memory and regulatory TCRB repertoires appeared more similar among patients than healthy donors.

Over 95% purity was reached by all sorted populations. Deletions cut 1 base from V and 2 bases from J, with 6 bases between. The CDR3 loop spans 15 amino acids. The germline CDR1 and CDR2 sequences are SGHDN and FVKESK. TCRB transcripts that were expressed got sequenced, as all of the isolated RNA had been reverse transcribed. The assay was immunoSEQ multiplex PCR, and TCRdb's table has in-frame clones only and misses some. The table includes some 200,000 clones, roughly 17% detected once. Source material: naive CD4+ T cells from blood. This chain connects TRBV14 to TRBJ2-6; D is undetermined. This clonotype originated in a man aged 25-45 years with type 1 diabetes. CDR3 DNA sequence: TGTGCCAGCAGCCAAGCGTGGACTGGGGCCAACGTCCTGACTTTC. Its translation: CASSQAWTGANVLTF.